A selection of T cell receptor beta chains follows, all from one sample in a study of shared clonotypes between healthy human individuals. Sequenced by immunoSEQ multiplex PCR; TCRdb stores in-frame clones only, minus some. The table records 2 million to 2.5 million clones, under 97% of them present only once. The source material was naive CD4+ T cells sorted from blood. All receptors derive from a man between 18 and 29 years old in good health. CDR3s include the opening cysteine and the closing phenylalanine or tryptophan. D genes are given only for firm matches. Clone size is shown for a subset of rows, as once, few, many or a class of expanded clone.

V gene: TRBV7-3
J gene: TRBJ2-1
clone size: NA
D gene: NA
CDR3 DNA: TGTGCCAGCAGCTTAACGGGTACGGACCGTGAGGAGCAGTTCTTC
CDR3 protein: CASSLTGTDREEQFF

V gene: TRBV11-3
J gene: TRBJ2-1
clone size: NA
D gene: NA
CDR3 DNA: TGTGCCAGCAGCTGGTCCACTTACAATGAGCAGTTCTTC
CDR3 protein: CASSWSTYNEQFF

V gene: TRBV4-1
J gene: TRBJ2-7
clone size: NA
D gene: TRBD2
CDR3 DNA: TGCGCCAGCAGCCAAGATCTTGCTAGCGGGACCCTGTCCTACGAGCAGTACTTC
CDR3 protein: CASSQDLASGTLSYEQYF

V gene: TRBV18
J gene: TRBJ1-6
clone size: NA
D gene: NA
CDR3 DNA: TGTGCCAGCTCACCCTCGGCGGGACGGACTAATTCACCCCTCCACTTT
CDR3 protein: CASSPSAGRTNSPLHF

V gene: TRBV2
J gene: TRBJ2-1
clone size: NA
D gene: TRBD2
CDR3 DNA: TGTGCCAGCAGAGAGACTAGCGGGGGGCCCCCCTCCTACAATGAGCAGTTCTTC
CDR3 protein: CASRETSGGPPSYNEQFF

V gene: TRBV18
J gene: TRBJ1-4
clone size: once
D gene: NA
CDR3 DNA: TGTGCCAGCTCACCAACCTACCTCGACAGCCCGGGAGGAACTAATGAAAAACTGTTTTTT
CDR3 protein: CASSPTYLDSPGGTNEKLFF

V gene: TRBV7-2
J gene: TRBJ1-6
clone size: NA
D gene: NA
CDR3 DNA: TGTGCCAGCAGCTCGACAGCCACTTCACCCCTCCACTTT
CDR3 protein: CASSSTATSPLHF

V gene: TRBV4-1
J gene: TRBJ1-4
clone size: NA
D gene: NA
CDR3 DNA: TGCGCCAGCAGCCAAGAGGGTCCAAATGAAAAACTGTTTTTT
CDR3 protein: CASSQEGPNEKLFF

V gene: TRBV5-1
J gene: TRBJ2-7
clone size: NA
D gene: TRBD1
CDR3 DNA: TGCGCCAGCAGCCCAGGGGGTGCCTCCTACGAGCAGTACTTC
CDR3 protein: CASSPGGASYEQYF

V gene: TRBV25-1
J gene: TRBJ2-5
clone size: NA
D gene: NA
CDR3 DNA: TGTGCCAGCAGCCCCGCGGAAACCGGGATAGAGACCCAGTACTTC
CDR3 protein: CASSPAETGIETQYF

V gene: TRBV25-1
J gene: TRBJ2-7
clone size: NA
D gene: NA
CDR3 DNA: TGTGCCAGCAGGTCCGGGGAGTACGAGCAGTACTTC
CDR3 protein: CASRSGEYEQYF

V gene: TRBV5-4
J gene: TRBJ2-2
clone size: NA
D gene: TRBD2
CDR3 DNA: TGTGCCAGCAGTGCCGGCGGGGGAATAACCGGGGAGCTGTTTTTT
CDR3 protein: CASSAGGGITGELFF

V gene: TRBV7-2
J gene: TRBJ2-3
clone size: NA
D gene: TRBD1
CDR3 DNA: TGTGCCAGCAGCCCCGGACAGGGGGGTACAGATACGCAGTATTTT
CDR3 protein: CASSPGQGGTDTQYF

V gene: TRBV6-5
J gene: TRBJ2-5
clone size: NA
D gene: NA
CDR3 DNA: TGTGCCAGCAGGGAACCTAGGGGTCAAGAGACCCAGTACTTC
CDR3 protein: CASREPRGQETQYF

V gene: TRBV19
J gene: TRBJ2-1
clone size: NA
D gene: TRBD2
CDR3 DNA: TGTGCCAGTAGTATATTAGCGGGAGGGCCAGATGAGCAGTTCTTC
CDR3 protein: CASSILAGGPDEQFF

V gene: TRBV19
J gene: TRBJ2-1
clone size: NA
D gene: NA
CDR3 DNA: TGTGCCAGTATGACTAGCTCGGGGGCTAGTACCTCCTCGAGCTCCTACAATGAGCAGTTCTTC
CDR3 protein: CASMTSSGASTSSSSYNEQFF

V gene: TRBV5-4
J gene: TRBJ2-1
clone size: NA
D gene: NA
CDR3 DNA: TGTGCCAGCAGCTTAGTCCACACAAATGAGCAGTTCTTC
CDR3 protein: CASSLVHTNEQFF

V gene: TRBV14
J gene: TRBJ2-7
clone size: NA
D gene: NA
CDR3 DNA: TGTGCCAGCAGCCAAGATTGGGGGGACAGAGCTTCCTACGAGCAGTACTTC
CDR3 protein: CASSQDWGDRASYEQYF

V gene: TRBV7-2
J gene: TRBJ1-5
clone size: NA
D gene: NA
CDR3 DNA: TGTGCCAGCAGCCGGATGGATAGCAATCAGCCCCAGCATTTT
CDR3 protein: CASSRMDSNQPQHF

V gene: TRBV7-8
J gene: TRBJ1-2
clone size: NA
D gene: NA
CDR3 DNA: TGTGCCAGCAGCTACGAGGGTCTGGGAAGTAACTATGGCTACACCTTC
CDR3 protein: CASSYEGLGSNYGYTF

V gene: TRBV7-6
J gene: TRBJ1-3
clone size: NA
D gene: TRBD1
CDR3 DNA: TGTGCCAGCAGCTCAGGGGGGCTCTCTGGAAACACCATATATTTT
CDR3 protein: CASSSGGLSGNTIYF

V gene: TRBV7-9
J gene: TRBJ2-5
clone size: NA
D gene: TRBD1
CDR3 DNA: TGTGCCAGCAGCCGTGCGGGGACAGGGGGCCGGGAGACCCAGTACTTC
CDR3 protein: CASSRAGTGGRETQYF

V gene: TRBV10-3
J gene: TRBJ1-2
clone size: once
D gene: NA
CDR3 DNA: TGTGCCATCAGTGATTCGAACAGGGAAGGCTACACCTTC
CDR3 protein: CAISDSNREGYTF

V gene: TRBV30
J gene: TRBJ2-5
clone size: NA
D gene: TRBD2
CDR3 DNA: TGTGCCTGGAGTGTCCTCGGACTAGCGGGGGGTGGAGAGACCCAGTACTTC
CDR3 protein: CAWSVLGLAGGGETQYF

V gene: TRBV27
J gene: TRBJ2-7
clone size: once
D gene: NA
CDR3 DNA: TGTGCCAGCAGTTTATCAGTAGGGGCAGGAGGAGAGCAGTACTTC
CDR3 protein: CASSLSVGAGGEQYF

V gene: TRBV30
J gene: TRBJ2-2
clone size: once
D gene: NA
CDR3 DNA: TGTGCCTGGACGGAGAACACCGGGGAGCTGTTTTTT
CDR3 protein: CAWTENTGELFF

V gene: TRBV2
J gene: TRBJ2-7
clone size: NA
D gene: TRBD1
CDR3 DNA: TGTGCCAGCAGTTCCCAACAGGGGGCCACCTACGAGCAGTACTTC
CDR3 protein: CASSSQQGATYEQYF

V gene: TRBV5-1
J gene: TRBJ1-6
clone size: NA
D gene: NA
CDR3 DNA: TGCGCCAGCAGCTTGGAACAGTCTGGCTCACCCCTCCACTTT
CDR3 protein: CASSLEQSGSPLHF

V gene: TRBV27
J gene: TRBJ1-1
clone size: NA
D gene: NA
CDR3 DNA: TGTGCCAGCAGTTTAGATGTTCGGCAGATGAACACTGAAGCTTTCTTT
CDR3 protein: CASSLDVRQMNTEAFF

V gene: TRBV19
J gene: TRBJ1-3
clone size: few
D gene: NA
CDR3 DNA: TGTGCCAGTAGCGACACCTCTGGAAACACCATATATTTT
CDR3 protein: CASSDTSGNTIYF

V gene: TRBV30
J gene: TRBJ1-4
clone size: NA
D gene: NA
CDR3 DNA: TGTGCCTGGAGTGTTGCGCCGGGACTGAAAAATGAAAAACTGTTTTTT
CDR3 protein: CAWSVAPGLKNEKLFF

V gene: TRBV7-2
J gene: TRBJ1-3
clone size: NA
D gene: NA
CDR3 DNA: TGTGCCAGCAGCTTAGGACCACAGGGTTCGGGAAACACCATATATTTT
CDR3 protein: CASSLGPQGSGNTIYF

V gene: TRBV7-9
J gene: TRBJ2-7
clone size: NA
D gene: NA
CDR3 DNA: TGTGCCAGCAGCCTCGGGTCTGCTTCCTACGAGCAGTACTTC
CDR3 protein: CASSLGSASYEQYF

V gene: TRBV11-2
J gene: TRBJ1-1
clone size: few
D gene: TRBD1
CDR3 DNA: TGTGCCAGCAGCCCAGGGACAGGGGCGGGCGCCACTGAAGCTTTCTTT
CDR3 protein: CASSPGTGAGATEAFF

V gene: TRBV5-1
J gene: TRBJ2-6
clone size: NA
D gene: TRBD1
CDR3 DNA: TGCGCCAGCAGCTTGGAAGGGACAGGGGCCTCTGGGGCCAACGTCCTGACTTTC
CDR3 protein: CASSLEGTGASGANVLTF

V gene: TRBV5-1
J gene: TRBJ2-2
clone size: NA
D gene: TRBD1
CDR3 DNA: TGCGCCAGCACCAGACAGGGGGCGAGCGGGGAGCTGTTTTTT
CDR3 protein: CASTRQGASGELFF

V gene: TRBV5-4
J gene: TRBJ1-1
clone size: NA
D gene: NA
CDR3 DNA: TGTGCCAGCAGCGTTGCGGGGTGGACTGAAGCTTTCTTT
CDR3 protein: CASSVAGWTEAFF

V gene: TRBV2
J gene: TRBJ2-3
clone size: NA
D gene: NA
CDR3 DNA: TGTGCCAGCAGCCCGAGGAGCGTGACAGATACGCAGTATTTT
CDR3 protein: CASSPRSVTDTQYF

V gene: TRBV6-5
J gene: TRBJ1-5
clone size: NA
D gene: NA
CDR3 DNA: TGTGCCAGCAGTAACCGACAGAGTAGCAATCAGCCCCAGCATTTT
CDR3 protein: CASSNRQSSNQPQHF

V gene: TRBV18
J gene: TRBJ2-2
clone size: NA
D gene: TRBD1
CDR3 DNA: TGTGCCAGCTCAACCACGTACAGGGGCACCGGGGAGCTGTTTTTT
CDR3 protein: CASSTTYRGTGELFF

V gene: TRBV9
J gene: TRBJ2-7
clone size: NA
D gene: NA
CDR3 DNA: TGTGCCAGCAGCGTAGCTGCCAGCTCCTACGAGCAGTACTTC
CDR3 protein: CASSVAASSYEQYF

V gene: TRBV28
J gene: TRBJ2-5
clone size: NA
D gene: TRBD1
CDR3 DNA: TGTGCCAGCAGTTCTAGGACAGGGGTAGGAGAGACCCAGTACTTC
CDR3 protein: CASSSRTGVGETQYF

V gene: TRBV2
J gene: TRBJ2-7
clone size: NA
D gene: TRBD2
CDR3 DNA: TGTGCCAGCAGTGAAAGGAGCGGGAGGGCCGGGTACGAGCAGTACTTC
CDR3 protein: CASSERSGRAGYEQYF

V gene: TRBV25-1
J gene: TRBJ2-2
clone size: NA
D gene: TRBD1
CDR3 DNA: TGTGCCAGCAGTGATCCCCGGACAGGGGGTACCGGGGAGCTGTTTTTT
CDR3 protein: CASSDPRTGGTGELFF

V gene: TRBV5-1
J gene: TRBJ2-1
clone size: NA
D gene: TRBD2
CDR3 DNA: TGCGCCAGCAGCTTGGTAGCGGGGTCCAATGAGCAGTTCTTC
CDR3 protein: CASSLVAGSNEQFF

V gene: TRBV9
J gene: TRBJ2-7
clone size: NA
D gene: NA
CDR3 DNA: TGTGCCAGCAAGCTCCTAGGCGAGCAGTACTTC
CDR3 protein: CASKLLGEQYF

V gene: TRBV18
J gene: TRBJ1-1
clone size: NA
D gene: TRBD1
CDR3 DNA: TGTGCCAGCCAGACACTTGCAGGGGGCACCACTGAAGCTTTCTTT
CDR3 protein: CASQTLAGGTTEAFF